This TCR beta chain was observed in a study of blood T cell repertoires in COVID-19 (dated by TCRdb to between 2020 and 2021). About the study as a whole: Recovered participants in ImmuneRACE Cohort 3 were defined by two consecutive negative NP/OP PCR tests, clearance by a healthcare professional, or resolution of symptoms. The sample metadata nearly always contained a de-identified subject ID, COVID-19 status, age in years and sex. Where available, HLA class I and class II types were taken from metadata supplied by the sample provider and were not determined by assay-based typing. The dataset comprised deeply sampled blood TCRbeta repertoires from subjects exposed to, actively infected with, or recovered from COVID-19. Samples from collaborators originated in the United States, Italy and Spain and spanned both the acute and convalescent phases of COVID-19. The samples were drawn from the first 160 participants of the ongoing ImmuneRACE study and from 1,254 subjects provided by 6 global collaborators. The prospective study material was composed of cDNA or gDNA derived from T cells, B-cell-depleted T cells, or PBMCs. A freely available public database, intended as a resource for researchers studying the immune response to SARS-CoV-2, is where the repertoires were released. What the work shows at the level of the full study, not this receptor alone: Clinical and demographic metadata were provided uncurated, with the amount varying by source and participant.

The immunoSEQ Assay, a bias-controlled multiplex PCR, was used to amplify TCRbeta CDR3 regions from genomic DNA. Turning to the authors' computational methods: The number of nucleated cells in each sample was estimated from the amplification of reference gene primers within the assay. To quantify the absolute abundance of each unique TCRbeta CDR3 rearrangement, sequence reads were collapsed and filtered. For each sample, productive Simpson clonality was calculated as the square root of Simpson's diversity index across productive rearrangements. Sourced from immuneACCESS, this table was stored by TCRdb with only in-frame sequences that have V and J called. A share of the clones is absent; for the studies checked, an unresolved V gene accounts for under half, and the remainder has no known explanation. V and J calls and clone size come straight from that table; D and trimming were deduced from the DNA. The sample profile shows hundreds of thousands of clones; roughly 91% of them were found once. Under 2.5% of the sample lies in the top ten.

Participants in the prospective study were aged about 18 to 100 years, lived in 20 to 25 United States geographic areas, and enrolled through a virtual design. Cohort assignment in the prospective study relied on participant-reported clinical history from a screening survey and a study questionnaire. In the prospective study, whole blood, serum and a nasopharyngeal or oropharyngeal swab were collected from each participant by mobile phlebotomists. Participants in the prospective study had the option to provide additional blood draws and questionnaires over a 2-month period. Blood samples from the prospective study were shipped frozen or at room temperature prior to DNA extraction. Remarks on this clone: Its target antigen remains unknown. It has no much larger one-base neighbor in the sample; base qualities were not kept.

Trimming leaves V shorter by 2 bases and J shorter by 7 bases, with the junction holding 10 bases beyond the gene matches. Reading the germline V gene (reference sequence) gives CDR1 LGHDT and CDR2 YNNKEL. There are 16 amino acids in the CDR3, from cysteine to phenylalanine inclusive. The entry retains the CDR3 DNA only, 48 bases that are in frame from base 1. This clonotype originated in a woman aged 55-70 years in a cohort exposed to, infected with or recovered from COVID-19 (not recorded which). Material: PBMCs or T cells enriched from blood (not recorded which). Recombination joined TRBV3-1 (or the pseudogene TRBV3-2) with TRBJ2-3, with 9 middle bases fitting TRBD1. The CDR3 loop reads CASSQSLGQGTYTQYF. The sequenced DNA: TGTGCCAGCAGCCAAAGTCTGGGACAGGGAACTTATACGCAGTATTTT.